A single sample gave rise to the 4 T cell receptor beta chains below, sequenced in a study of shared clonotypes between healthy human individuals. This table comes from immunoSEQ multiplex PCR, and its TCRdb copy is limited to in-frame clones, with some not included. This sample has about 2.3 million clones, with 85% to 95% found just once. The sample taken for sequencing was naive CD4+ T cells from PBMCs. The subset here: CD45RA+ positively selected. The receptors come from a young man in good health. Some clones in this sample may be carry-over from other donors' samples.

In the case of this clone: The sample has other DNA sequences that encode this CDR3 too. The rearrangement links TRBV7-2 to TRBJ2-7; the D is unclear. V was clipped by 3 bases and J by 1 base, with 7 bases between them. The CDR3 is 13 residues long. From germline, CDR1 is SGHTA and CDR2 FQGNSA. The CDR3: CASSFSGSYEQYF. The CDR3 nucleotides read TGTGCCAGCAGCTTTTCCGGGTCCTACGAGCAGTACTTC.

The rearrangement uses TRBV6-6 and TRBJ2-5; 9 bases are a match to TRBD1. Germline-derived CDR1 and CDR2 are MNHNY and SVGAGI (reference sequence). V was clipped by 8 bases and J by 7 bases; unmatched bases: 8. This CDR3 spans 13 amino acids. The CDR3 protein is CASVTGTGTTQYF. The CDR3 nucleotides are TGTGCCAGCGTGACCGGGACAGGGACGACCCAGTACTTC.

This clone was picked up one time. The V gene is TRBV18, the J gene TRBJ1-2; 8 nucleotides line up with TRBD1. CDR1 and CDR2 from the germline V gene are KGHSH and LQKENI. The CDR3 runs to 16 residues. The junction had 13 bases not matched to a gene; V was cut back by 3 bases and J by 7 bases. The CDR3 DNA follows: TGTGCCAGCTCACCCGGACAGGGAAGGTTACTGTCTGGCTACACCTTC. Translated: CASSPGQGRLLSGYTF.

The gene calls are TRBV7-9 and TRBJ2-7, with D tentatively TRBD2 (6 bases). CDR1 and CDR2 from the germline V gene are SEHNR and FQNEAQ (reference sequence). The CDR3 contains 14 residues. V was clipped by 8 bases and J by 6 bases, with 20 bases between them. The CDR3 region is CASGQVRGRGEQYF. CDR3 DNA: TGTGCCAGCGGTCAAGTGCGTGGGCGGGGCGAGCAGTACTTC.